This TCR beta chain was captured in a study of early T cells in non-severe SARS-CoV-2 infection. One entry per CDR3 protein, called by TCRdb with MiXCR from the 5' RACE reads. The sample consists of 25,000 to 35,000 distinct CDR3 sequences, about 4.5% of them appearing once. The CDR3 loop spans 11 amino acids. V shed 4 bases and J shed 6 bases, with 7 bases lying between them. This clonotype was detected many times. The chain recombines TRBV12-3 or TRBV12-4 with TRBJ2-7; no firm D call. This receptor was taken from an adult who was a healthcare worker with PCR-confirmed SARS-CoV-2 infection or an uninfected control (not recorded which). Sequencing used whole blood. CDR3 coding DNA: TGTGCCAGCAGTTATCAAGCCGAGCAGTACTTC. This sequence encodes CASSYQAEQYF.